A selection of T cell receptor beta chains follows, all from one sample in a study of T cell responses to AZD1222 COVID-19 vaccine. Some clones are missing from TCRdb's copy, which holds only in-frame ones; the method was immunoSEQ multiplex PCR. The table lists nearly 35,000 clones, just over 85% of them singletons. The material was peripheral blood, obtained 28 days after the second AZD1222 dose. Receptors were obtained from an adult who received the AZD1222 COVID-19 vaccine. Each CDR3 is given with its conserved first and last residue. Fields, in order: J gene, V gene, D gene, clone size, CDR3 protein, CDR3 DNA. The D gene is left open where the match is weak. Rows give clone size only sometimes, using once, few, many, or a class for an expanded clone.

>TRBJ2-3|TRBV3-1/TRBV3-2|TRBD2|-
CASSQGLAGGTDTQYF
TGTGCCAGCAGCCAAGGTTTAGCGGGGGGGACAGATACGCAGTATTTT
>TRBJ1-3|TRBV6-2/TRBV6-3|-|-
CASSPPWNTIYF
TGTGCCAGCAGTCCACCCTGGAACACCATATATTTT
>TRBJ1-5|TRBV3-1/TRBV3-2|-|once
CASSQGSQGVASNQPQHF
TGTGCCAGCAGCCAAGGGTCGCAGGGTGTAGCGAGCAATCAGCCCCAGCATTTT
>TRBJ2-1|TRBV19|-|-
CASSIGPLDEQFF
TGTGCCAGTAGTATAGGGCCACTGGATGAGCAGTTCTTC
>TRBJ1-3|TRBV6-5|-|-
CASSYEAGSGNTIYF
TGTGCCAGCAGCTATGAGGCTGGCTCTGGAAACACCATATATTTT
>TRBJ1-6|TRBV7-3|-|-
CASSLDGYNSPLHF
TGTGCCAGCAGCTTGGACGGATATAATTCACCCCTCCACTTT
>TRBJ1-5|TRBV5-8|TRBD1|-
CASTEEDRGFDQPQHF
TGTGCCAGCACCGAAGAGGACAGGGGGTTTGATCAGCCCCAGCATTTT
>TRBJ2-5|TRBV5-1|TRBD2|few
CASSSLAGGPEQETQYF
TGCGCCAGCAGCTCCCTAGCGGGAGGGCCGGAACAAGAGACCCAGTACTTC
>TRBJ2-7|TRBV14|TRBD2|-
CASSQDSLAGAYEQYF
TGTGCCAGCAGCCAAGATTCGCTAGCGGGAGCGTACGAGCAGTACTTC
>TRBJ1-5|TRBV30|-|-
CAWSLTRDQPQHF
TGTGCCTGGAGTCTGACTAGGGATCAGCCCCAGCATTTT
>TRBJ1-2|TRBV28|-|-
CAIPRDGGNYGYTF
TGTGCCATTCCGCGGGACGGCGGTAACTATGGCTACACCTTC
>TRBJ2-3|TRBV3-1/TRBV3-2|-|-
CASRLTLGGSDTQYF
TGTGCCAGCAGACTCACGCTTGGGGGGAGTGATACGCAGTATTTT
>TRBJ1-1|TRBV5-1|-|-
CASTSGGGEQRAFF
TGCGCCAGCACATCGGGGGGCGGTGAGCAGAGAGCTTTCTTT
>TRBJ2-7|TRBV10-3|-|-
CATRRDGDYEQYF
TGTGCCACCCGCCGGGACGGTGACTACGAGCAGTACTTC
>TRBJ2-1|TRBV4-1|-|-
CASSQVGGGRGRNEQFF
TGCGCCAGCAGCCAAGTTGGGGGGGGCAGGGGGCGCAATGAGCAGTTCTTC
>TRBJ2-1|TRBV29-1|-|-
CSVSRAGNEQFF
TGCAGCGTTTCGAGGGCGGGCAATGAGCAGTTCTTC
>TRBJ2-2|TRBV5-3|-|-
CARIARHTGELFF
TGTGCCAGGATTGCTAGACACACCGGGGAGCTGTTTTTT
>TRBJ1-3|TRBV27|-|-
CASSLTGAQNTIYF
TGTGCCAGCAGCCTCACGGGAGCCCAAAACACCATATATTTT
>TRBJ2-2|TRBV19|TRBD1|-
CASSMTGSTGELFF
TGTGCCAGTAGTATGACAGGGTCCACCGGGGAGCTGTTTTTT
>TRBJ2-7|TRBV23-1|-|-
CASSQEPGGPVIYEQYF
TGCGCCAGCAGTCAAGAACCAGGCGGGCCTGTCATCTACGAGCAGTACTTC
>TRBJ2-5|TRBV3-1/TRBV3-2|-|-
CASSQGPGSQETQYF
TGTGCCAGCAGCCAAGGTCCGGGTTCGCAAGAGACCCAGTACTTC
>TRBJ2-7|TRBV11-2|-|-
CASSFQRATYEQYF
TGTGCCAGCAGCTTTCAGCGGGCCACCTACGAGCAGTACTTC
>TRBJ2-5|TRBV28|TRBD2|few
CASSVGLAGGGQETQYF
TGTGCCAGCAGTGTCGGACTAGCGGGAGGAGGTCAAGAGACCCAGTACTTC
>TRBJ2-7|TRBV10-1|TRBD1|-
CASSEGRDSNEQYF
TGCGCCAGCAGTGAAGGAAGGGACAGCAACGAGCAGTACTTC
>TRBJ1-4|TRBV18|-|-
CASSPPGGGEKLFF
TGTGCCAGCTCTCCGCCCGGGGGGGGTGAAAAACTGTTTTTT
>TRBJ1-2|TRBV5-1|-|-
CASSLSGTDHYGYTF
TGCGCCAGCAGCTTGTCCGGGACGGATCACTATGGCTACACCTTC
>TRBJ1-2|TRBV6-5|-|-
CASSYSPGLANYGYTF
TGTGCCAGCAGTTACTCTCCAGGGTTAGCTAACTATGGCTACACCTTC